A single sample is the source of the 32 T cell receptor beta chains below, sequenced in a study of blood T cell repertoires in COVID-19. Sequenced by immunoSEQ multiplex PCR; TCRdb stores in-frame clones only, minus some. The table records more than 300,000 clones, approximately 89% of them present only once. Input material: peripheral blood. These receptors were collected from a woman in her 30s with COVID-19, enrolled during active disease.

The chain joins TRBV28 to TRBJ2-6; D possibly corresponds to TRBD2 (6 bases). Trimming cost V 7 bases and J 5 bases, with 15 bases left between them. Germline V gene lookup returns CDR1 MDHEN and CDR2 SYDVKM. This CDR3 spans 15 amino acids. The CDR3 here is CASTPGTSWANVLTF. CDR3 bases: TGTGCCAGCACTCCCGGGACTTCTTGGGCCAACGTCCTGACTTTC.

This clone was picked up one time. The chain is built from TRBV30 and TRBJ2-5; 7 nucleotides agree with TRBD2. The ends lost 2 bases at V and 7 bases at J; junction bases unmatched: 4. The CDR3 has 12 amino acids. Germline V lookup: CDR1 GTSNPN, CDR2 SVGIG (reference sequence). The CDR3 spells CAWSRSGGTQYF. CDR3 in DNA: TGTGCCTGGAGTCGGTCGGGAGGGACCCAGTACTTC.

This clone showed up just once. CDR3 nucleotides: TGCGCCAGCCGACCCGAAGGGACAGGGACTTACGAGCAGTACTTC. Amino acids: CASRPEGTGTYEQYF. The gene calls are TRBV5-1 and TRBJ2-7; 9 nucleotides align to TRBD1. The CDR3 contains 15 residues. Germline lookup yields CDR1 SGHRS and CDR2 YFSETQ. V shed 7 bases and J 4 bases; nucleotides not matched to a gene: 12.

V gene TRBV28 combines with J gene TRBJ2-1, with TRBD1 matching 8 bases. CDR3 length equals 14 residues. After removal of 5 bases from V and 6 bases from J, the junction contained 6 bases not matched to a gene. The germline CDR1 and CDR2 sequences are MDHEN and SYDVKM. The CDR3 region has the DNA TGTGCCAGCAGTCTCCCAGGGGGCTCCAATGAGCAGTTCTTC. Translated: CASSLPGGSNEQFF. The full variable domain, in which reference TRBV28 and TRBJ2-1 provide the parts outside the CDR3, is DVKVTQSSRYLVKRTGEKVFLECVQDMDHENMFWYRQDPGLGLRLIYFSYDVKMKEKGDIPEGYSVSREKKERFSLILESASTNQTSMYLCASSLPGGSNEQFFGPGTRLTVL.

The rearrangement links TRBV7-2 to TRBJ1-2, with 8 bases fitting TRBD1. Trimming at V came to 2 bases and at J to 2 bases, leaving 4 bases not matched to a gene. This CDR3 is 15 amino acids long. Germline loops: CDR1 SGHTA, CDR2 FQGNSA. This CDR3 is CASSLPTGANYGYTF. The CDR3 DNA reads TGTGCCAGCAGCTTACCGACAGGGGCAAACTATGGCTACACCTTC.

V usage is TRBV12-3 or TRBV12-4 and J usage is TRBJ2-7; D remains unclear. Trimming removed 4 bases from V and 3 bases from J, with 4 bases in between. This CDR3 is built from 11 residues. CDR3 residues: CASSSLYEQYF. Written as DNA, the CDR3 is TGTGCCAGCAGTTCACTCTACGAGCAGTACTTC.

The chain uses TRBV18 and TRBJ2-1, with TRBD2 matching 10 bases. The CDR3 is 15 residues long. V shed 4 bases, J shed 4 bases, and the junction held 4 bases outside the gene matches. Germline V gives CDR1 KGHSH, CDR2 LQKENI. CDR3 region: CASSRGAGGYNEQFF. CDR3 DNA sequence: TGTGCCAGCTCACGAGGAGCGGGAGGGTACAATGAGCAGTTCTTC. The full variable domain, completed using reference TRBV18 and TRBJ2-1, is NAGVMQNPRHLVRRRGQEARLRCSPMKGHSHVYWYRQLPEEGLKFMVYLQKENIIDESGMPKERFSAEFPKEGPSILRIQQVVRGDSAAYFCASSRGAGGYNEQFFGPGTRLTVL.

This chain uses TRBV5-1 with TRBJ1-4; 9 nucleotides match TRBD1. The trim removed 2 bases at V and 7 bases at J, leaving 3 bases unmatched. This CDR3 comprises 14 residues. Germline V gene data show CDR1 as SGHRS and CDR2 as YFSETQ. The CDR3 coding sequence is TGCGCCAGCAGCTTCGGACAGGGGAGTGAAAAACTGTTTTTT. It specifies CASSFGQGSEKLFF.

The chain employs TRBV6-6 and TRBJ1-1; D remains ambiguous. Germline V gives CDR1 MNHNY, CDR2 SVGAGI (reference sequence). The CDR3 length is 14 residues. Trimming left V 2 bases short and J 1 base short, with 8 bases between. The CDR3 coding sequence is TGTGCCAGCAGTTACGGCGGGTCGAACACTGAAGCTTTCTTT. It translates to CASSYGGSNTEAFF.

The V call is TRBV9, the J call TRBJ2-7, with 8 nucleotides matching TRBD2. In germline, CDR1 is SGDLS, CDR2 YYNGEE. J gave up 6 bases and V 3 bases, and 8 bases lay outside the gene matches. The CDR3 runs to 14 residues. CDR3: CASSATSGWGEQYF. As DNA, the CDR3 is TGTGCCAGCAGCGCCACTAGCGGCTGGGGCGAGCAGTACTTC. Full variable domain (missing parts from reference TRBV9 and TRBJ2-7): DSGVTQTPKHLITATGQRVTLRCSPRSGDLSVYWYQQSLDQGLQFLIQYYNGEERAKGNILERFSAQQFPDLHSELNLSSLELGDSALYFCASSATSGWGEQYFGPGTRLTVT.

The rearrangement uses TRBV29-1 and TRBJ2-1; possible D gene TRBD2, 7 bases. V was pared by 7 bases and J by 4 bases, with 17 bases between. The CDR3 is 14 amino acids. Germline CDR1 is SQVTM and CDR2 is ANQGSEA. The CDR3 sequence: CSANSGTRYNEQFF. As DNA, the CDR3 is TGCAGCGCCAACAGCGGGACACGGTACAATGAGCAGTTCTTC.

This clone showed up just a few times. The chain is built from TRBV28 and TRBJ1-4; TRBD1 matches at 8 bases. Germline CDR1 and CDR2: MDHEN and SYDVKM. The CDR3 runs to 14 residues. Trimming cost V 7 bases and J 7 bases; bases outside gene matches: 8. CDR3 DNA sequence: TGTGCCAGCAATACGGACAGGGTGTTTGAAAAACTGTTTTTT. Encoded protein: CASNTDRVFEKLFF.

This chain links TRBV28 with TRBJ1-4; possible D gene TRBD1, 6 bases. Germline assignment: CDR1 MDHEN and CDR2 SYDVKM. Trimming cost V 2 bases and J 6 bases, with 10 bases left between them. The CDR3 is made up of 14 amino acids. The CDR3 bases are TGTGCCAGCAGTTTACACAGGGTGGATGAAAAACTGTTTTTT. Translating it yields CASSLHRVDEKLFF.

V and J are TRBV10-1 and TRBJ2-7; 7 bases match TRBD1. V shed 0 bases, J shed 4 bases, and the junction held 21 bases outside the gene matches. The CDR3 spans 20 residues. Germline-derived CDR1 and CDR2 are WNHNN and SYGVQD (reference sequence). In DNA, the CDR3 is TGCGCCAGCAGTGAGTCGAGGGCCGTGACAGGGCCAGAGGGGGTGTACGAGCAGTACTTC. It codes for CASSESRAVTGPEGVYEQYF.

The rearrangement uses TRBV7-2 and TRBJ1-2, with D possibly being TRBD1 (6 bases). V dropped 3 bases and J dropped 3 bases, with 8 bases sitting between them. Germline-derived CDR1 and CDR2 are SGHTA and FQGNSA. The CDR3 extends over 13 amino acids. CDR3 protein: CASSFQGYYGYTF. CDR3 DNA: TGTGCCAGCAGCTTCCAGGGGTACTATGGCTACACCTTC.

The V gene is TRBV18, the J gene TRBJ1-2; the D is unclear. Germline assignment: CDR1 KGHSH and CDR2 LQKENI. Trimming removed 3 bases at V and 6 bases at J, with 17 bases between. The CDR3 has 15 residues. The DNA for the CDR3 is TGTGCCAGCTCACCGGCTTCAGGACCCGGGAATGGCTACACCTTC. Translated, it gives CASSPASGPGNGYTF. Filled out from reference TRBV18 and TRBJ1-2, the complete variable domain reads NAGVMQNPRHLVRRRGQEARLRCSPMKGHSHVYWYRQLPEEGLKFMVYLQKENIIDESGMPKERFSAEFPKEGPSILRIQQVVRGDSAAYFCASSPASGPGNGYTFGSGTRLTVV.

V is TRBV6-4 and J is TRBJ2-2, with 10 bases fitting TRBD1. Trimming cost V 6 bases and J 1 base; bases outside gene matches: 2. CDR1 is MRHNA and CDR2 is SNTAGT in the germline V gene. The length of the CDR3 is 15 residues. The CDR3 DNA sequence: TGTGCCAGCAGAGGGGACAGGGGGAACACCGGGGAGCTGTTTTTT. Encoded protein: CASRGDRGNTGELFF.

This clone was observed a few times. The chain uses TRBV18 and TRBJ2-2, with no clear D. The CDR3 has 14 residues. Trimming stripped 2 bases from V and 8 bases from J, with 12 bases between. The germline V gene has CDR1 KGHSH and CDR2 LQKENI. The CDR3 DNA sequence: TGTGCCAGCTCACCAATGGCGGCGTCGGGGGAGCTGTTTTTT. It specifies CASSPMAASGELFF.

The chain joins TRBV19 to TRBJ2-1; D is unclear. CDR1 LNHDA and CDR2 SQIVND come from the germline V gene (reference sequence). V was shortened by 4 bases and J by 0 bases, with 7 bases between the two germline ends. This CDR3 comprises 14 residues. This chain's CDR3 is CASSKLSSYNEQFF. For the CDR3, the DNA is TGTGCCAGTAGTAAGCTGAGCTCCTACAATGAGCAGTTCTTC.

The V gene is TRBV5-1, the J gene TRBJ2-1; 11 nucleotides line up with TRBD2. Trimming removed 6 bases from V and 0 bases from J; junction bases left unmatched: 5. Germline assignment: CDR1 SGHRS and CDR2 YFSETQ. The CDR3 covers 16 residues. The CDR3 sequence is CASTKGLAGSYNEQFF. The CDR3 region has the DNA TGCGCCAGCACCAAAGGACTAGCGGGCTCCTACAATGAGCAGTTCTTC.

The V call is TRBV5-1, the J call TRBJ2-1, with D unresolved. V lost 1 base to trimming and J lost 10 bases, with 6 bases between them. This CDR3 is built from 11 residues. The germline CDR1 and CDR2 sequences are SGHRS and YFSETQ. In DNA, the CDR3 is TGCGCCAGCAGCTTGACCCGGGAGCAGTTCTTC. It encodes CASSLTREQFF.

The V and J genes are TRBV4-2 and TRBJ1-3, with TRBD1 identical over 8 bases. The CDR3 runs 17 residues. CDR1 is LGHNA, CDR2 YNFKEQ, per germline. V dropped 0 bases and J dropped 5; count of bases not matched to a gene: 9. The CDR3 is CASSQERGQGDRNTIYF. CDR3 nucleotide sequence: TGTGCCAGCAGCCAAGAAAGAGGACAGGGTGATAGAAACACCATATATTTT.

This sequence joins TRBV11-3 and TRBJ2-1; 10 positions match TRBD1. CDR1 is SGHNT, CDR2 YENEEA, per germline. The CDR3 is made up of 17 amino acids. V shed 0 bases, J shed 6 bases, and the junction held 8 bases outside the gene matches. The CDR3 DNA follows: TGTGCCAGCAGCTTAGACGCGACAGGGGGCCTTGGCAATGAGCAGTTCTTC. Translated, it gives CASSLDATGGLGNEQFF.

The chain is built from TRBV13 and TRBJ2-3; unclear D gene. Trimming took 1 base from V and 3 from J, leaving 11 bases between them. The CDR3 consists of 15 residues. The germline V gene encodes CDR1 PRHDT and CDR2 FYEKMQ (reference sequence). For the CDR3, the DNA is TGTGCCAGCAGCTTAGCGGTGACTCAGACAGATACGCAGTATTTT. Its protein product is CASSLAVTQTDTQYF. The variable domain in full, with the rest retrieved from reference TRBV13 and TRBJ2-3, is AAGVIQSPRHLIKEKRETATLKCYPIPRHDTVYWYQQGPGQDPQFLISFYEKMQSDKGSIPDRFSAQQFSDYHSELNMSSLELGDSALYFCASSLAVTQTDTQYFGPGTRLTVL.

The chain joins TRBV7-2 to TRBJ2-1, with 9 bases that match TRBD2. V lost 5 bases and J lost 7; bases outside the gene matches: 6. CDR1 is SGHTA and CDR2 is FQGNSA in the germline V gene. CDR3 length: 14 amino acids. CDR3 in amino acids: CASSAGLASNEQFF. CDR3 in DNA: TGTGCCAGCAGCGCGGGACTAGCCTCAAATGAGCAGTTCTTC.

This clone was detected only a few times. This chain connects TRBV20-1 to TRBJ2-3, with TRBD2 matching 7 bases. J gave up 4 bases and V 3 bases, and 10 bases lay outside the gene matches. The CDR3 runs 15 residues. The germline V gene has CDR1 DFQATT and CDR2 SNEGSKA (reference sequence). CDR3 sequence reads: CSASLAGSFADTQYF. The CDR3 region has the DNA TGCAGTGCTAGTTTAGCGGGCTCATTCGCAGATACGCAGTATTTT.

V and J are TRBV15 and TRBJ1-1; TRBD1 matches at 11 bases. This CDR3 is 16 amino acids long. Trimming removed 4 bases from V and 1 base from J; junction bases left unmatched: 5. CDR1 LNHNV and CDR2 YYDKDF come from the germline V gene (reference sequence). CDR3 amino acids: CATSTEDRGPNTEAFF. CDR3 in DNA: TGTGCCACCAGCACAGAGGACAGGGGGCCGAACACTGAAGCTTTCTTT.

Written as DNA, the CDR3 is TGTGCCAGCAGTCCAATGGAGGTGAACACTGAAGCTTTCTTT. Its protein product is CASSPMEVNTEAFF. The chain combines TRBV6-5 with TRBJ1-1; no firm D call. The CDR3 is made up of 14 amino acids. Trimming pared 5 bases from V and 0 bases from J, leaving 10 bases between. CDR1 and CDR2 from the germline V gene are MNHEY and SVGAGI.

This clone was seen just once. The J gene is TRBJ1-6, the V gene TRBV5-4, with TRBD1 identical over 7 bases. Germline values: CDR1 SGHNT, CDR2 YYREEE (reference sequence). The J segment lost 4 bases and the V segment lost 3 bases, leaving 4 bases of the junction unmatched. The CDR3 is made up of 15 amino acids. CDR3 amino acids: CASSSPGQYNSPLHF. Written as DNA, the CDR3 is TGTGCCAGCAGCTCTCCGGGACAGTATAATTCACCCCTCCACTTT.

The chain has TRBV2 and TRBJ2-5, with TRBD2 matching over 11 bases. The CDR3 runs 14 residues. The germline V gene has CDR1 SNHLY and CDR2 FYNNEI. Trimming at V came to 2 bases and at J to 5 bases, leaving 1 base not matched to a gene. The DNA of the CDR3 is TGTGCCAGCAGTGAAACTAGCGGGAGTGAGACCCAGTACTTC. It translates to CASSETSGSETQYF.

The chain joins TRBV12-3 or TRBV12-4 to TRBJ1-1; D gene ambiguous. CDR3 length: 12 residues. The V end was cut by 5 bases, the J end by 3 bases, with 7 bases between. The CDR3 coding sequence is TGTGCCAGCAGTCGACGGGACACTGAAGCTTTCTTT. Translated: CASSRRDTEAFF.

The chain is built from TRBV6-5 and TRBJ2-7; D possibly corresponds to TRBD1 (6 bases). The CDR3 consists of 13 residues. Germline CDR1 is MNHEY and CDR2 is SVGAGI. Trimming removed 10 bases at V and 3 bases at J, with 16 bases between. CDR3 sequence (DNA): TGTGCCACCCGGCCAGGGGCCCACTACGAGCAGTACTTC. This sequence encodes CATRPGAHYEQYF.